The 29 T cell receptor beta chains reported below all come from one sample, sequenced in a study of memory CD8 T cells in hepatitis C reinfection. As to time point: pre-reinfection, 55 to 20 weeks before reinfection detection. Sorted cells were sequenced directly ex vivo without any in vitro expansion. The assay was immunoSEQ multiplex PCR, and TCRdb's table has in-frame clones only and misses some. The sample lists more than 45,000 clones; about 90% were seen once. The sample taken for sequencing was naive CD8+ T cells sorted from blood. The origin of the receptors is a man younger than 35 with hepatitis C virus infection.

The table lists this clone with a few counts. The genes are TRBV9 and TRBJ1-4; maybe TRBD1 (6 bases). V lost 1 base and J lost 5, with 12 bases in between. This CDR3 has 15 amino acids. Germline CDR1 and CDR2: SGDLS and YYNGEE. Here the CDR3 DNA reads TGTGCCAGCAGCGTAAACGGACAGCCGAATGAAAAACTGTTTTTT. Translation: CASSVNGQPNEKLFF.

The chain uses TRBV25-1 and TRBJ1-5, with D possibly matching TRBD1 (5 bases). The V gene's germline CDR1 is MGHDK and CDR2 SYGVNS. Trimming took 2 bases from V and 2 from J, leaving 10 bases between them. The CDR3 spans 15 residues. In DNA form, the CDR3 reads TGTGCCAGCAGTGAAATGGGGGGAGGCAATCAGCCCCAGCATTTT. This codes for CASSEMGGGNQPQHF. The full variable domain, its missing parts supplied by reference TRBV25-1 and TRBJ1-5, is EADIYQTPRYLVIGTGKKITLECSQTMGHDKMYWYQQDPGMELHLIHYSYGVNSTEKGDLSSESTVSRIRTEHFPLTLESARPSHTSQYLCASSEMGGGNQPQHFGDGTRLSIL.

The chain has TRBV27 and TRBJ2-7; tentatively, D is TRBD1 (6 bases). CDR3 size: 14 residues. Trimming took off 5 bases at V and 1 base at J, with 12 bases between the two ends. Per germline, CDR1 MNHEY and CDR2 SMNVEV (reference sequence). CDR3 residues: CASSPTTGSYEQYV. DNA of the CDR3: TGTGCCAGCAGTCCAACAACAGGGTCCTACGAGCAGTACGTC.

This chain links TRBV7-3 with TRBJ2-3, with 8 bases matching TRBD2. There are 14 residues in the CDR3. V gave up 5 bases and J gave up 4 bases; unmatched junction bases: 5. CDR1 and CDR2 (germline): SGHTA, FQGTGA. The chain's CDR3 is CASSPTAGADTQYF. CDR3 DNA sequence: TGTGCCAGCAGCCCAACAGCGGGAGCAGATACGCAGTATTTT.

Only one count was recorded for this clone. The J gene is TRBJ2-1, the V gene TRBV19; tentative D call: TRBD1 (6 bases). Germline-derived CDR1 and CDR2 are LNHDA and SQIVND (reference sequence). There are 13 residues in the CDR3. V lost 5 bases and J lost 7, with 12 bases in between. The CDR3 here is CASSFWGPNEQFF. The CDR3 coding sequence is TGTGCCAGTAGTTTTTGGGGGCCGAATGAGCAGTTCTTC.

The chain recombines TRBV5-1 with TRBJ2-1; 9 positions agree with TRBD2. This CDR3 spans 16 amino acids. Germline-derived CDR1 and CDR2 are SGHRS and YFSETQ. V lost 4 bases and J lost 5; bases outside the gene matches: 10. The CDR3 sequence is CASSPVAGGPDNEQFF. The CDR3 nucleotides read TGCGCCAGCAGCCCTGTCGCGGGAGGGCCGGACAATGAGCAGTTCTTC.

The chain is built from TRBV7-9 and TRBJ1-4; 9 nucleotides agree with TRBD1. Germline V gives CDR1 SEHNR, CDR2 FQNEAQ (reference sequence). The CDR3 extends over 14 amino acids. Trimming cost V 4 bases and J 8 bases; bases outside gene matches: 5. For the CDR3, the DNA is TGTGCCAGCAGCTCCGGGACAGGGCGCGAAAAACTGTTTTTT. Protein sequence: CASSSGTGREKLFF.

The chain carries TRBV6-6 and TRBJ2-7, with TRBD2 matching over 10 bases. J gave up 7 bases and V 0 bases, and 6 bases lay outside the gene matches. This CDR3 comprises 15 residues. Per the germline V gene, CDR1 is MNHNY and CDR2 is SVGAGI (reference sequence). DNA for the CDR3: TGTGCCAGCAGTTACTCCCTAGCGGGAGTAGGGGAGCAGTACTTC. Translated: CASSYSLAGVGEQYF.

The J gene is TRBJ2-2, the V gene TRBV27, with 8 bases matching TRBD2. The V gene's germline CDR1 is MNHEY and CDR2 SMNVEV (reference sequence). The CDR3 has 15 amino acids. The junction had 10 bases not matched to a gene; V was cut back by 6 bases and J by 7 bases. CDR3 sequence reads: CASRPSGTRIGELFF. The CDR3 DNA follows: TGTGCCAGCAGGCCCTCCGGGACTAGGATCGGGGAGCTGTTTTTT.

This sequence joins TRBV6-6 and TRBJ2-1; possible D gene TRBD2, 5 bases. The CDR3 has 12 amino acids. V was shortened by 6 bases and J by 7 bases, with 10 bases between the two germline ends. CDR1 is MNHNY, CDR2 SVGAGI, per germline (reference sequence). Here the CDR3 DNA reads TGTGCCAGCAGCGAGGGCCTGAATGAGCAGTTCTTC. Translation gives CASSEGLNEQFF.

V usage is TRBV5-6 and J usage is TRBJ1-5; D remains unclear. Germline V gives CDR1 SGHDT, CDR2 YYEEEE. CDR3 size: 14 residues. Trimming removed 5 bases at V and 0 bases at J, with 9 bases between. For the CDR3, the DNA is TGTGCCAGCAGTTTGACAAATAGCAATCAGCCCCAGCATTTT. The encoded protein is CASSLTNSNQPQHF.

The rearrangement joins TRBV9 to TRBJ1-4; 7 nucleotides align to TRBD1. The CDR3 is 15 amino acids. J gave up 1 base and V 3 bases, and 3 bases lay outside the gene matches. Germline V gene lookup returns CDR1 SGDLS and CDR2 YYNGEE. The CDR3 DNA follows: TGTGCCAGCAGCGAGACAGGGCGAACTAATGAAAAACTGTTTTTT. This encodes CASSETGRTNEKLFF.

The rearrangement joins TRBV13 to TRBJ2-7; TRBD2 is a possible D gene (6 bases). The CDR3 totals 15 residues. Trimming stripped 5 bases from V and 2 bases from J, with 16 bases between. The germline V gene encodes CDR1 PRHDT and CDR2 FYEKMQ (reference sequence). The CDR3 region is CASSPPGGATYEQYF. The CDR3 bases are TGTGCCAGCAGCCCCCCCGGCGGGGCGACCTACGAGCAGTACTTC.

The chain couples TRBV9 to TRBJ2-5; 15 bases match TRBD2. CDR3 length equals 18 residues. V was pared by 4 bases and J by 2 bases, with 9 bases of the junction left unmatched. Germline assignment: CDR1 SGDLS and CDR2 YYNGEE. The CDR3 bases are TGTGCCAGCAGCTTAGGACTAGCGGGAGGGGTCGGGCAAGAGACCCAGTACTTC. Protein product: CASSLGLAGGVGQETQYF.

This clone was counted a single time. CDR3 nucleotides: TGCGCCAGCAGGTTTGCCACTCAATCCTACAATGAGCAGTTCTTC. Its translation: CASRFATQSYNEQFF. The chain links TRBV10-2 to TRBJ2-1; D ambiguous. CDR3 length: 15 amino acids. Germline assignment: CDR1 WSHSY and CDR2 SAAADI. V shed 6 bases and J shed 1 base, with 13 bases lying between them.

V gene TRBV7-8 combines with J gene TRBJ2-1; TRBD2 matches at 8 bases. CDR3 length: 15 amino acids. V was pared by 5 bases and J by 6 bases, with 9 bases of the junction left unmatched. Germline-derived CDR1 and CDR2 are SGHVS and FQNEAQ. The CDR3 nucleotides read TGTGCCAGCAGCCCCCCGGGACTAGTTGGCAATGAGCAGTTCTTC. The encoded protein is CASSPPGLVGNEQFF.

The rearrangement links TRBV7-9 to TRBJ2-7, with 9 bases matching TRBD2. The ends lost 5 bases at V and 0 bases at J; junction bases unmatched: 5. This CDR3 contains 15 residues. Germline CDR1 SEHNR, CDR2 FQNEAQ (reference sequence). The CDR3 sequence is CASSPGGGASYEQYV. CDR3 nucleotide sequence: TGTGCCAGCAGCCCTGGCGGGGGGGCCTCCTACGAGCAGTACGTC.

The gene calls are TRBV5-8 and TRBJ2-4, with D tentatively TRBD2 (7 bases). The V gene's germline CDR1 is SGHTS and CDR2 YDEGEE. Trimming left V 0 bases short and J 2 bases short, with 18 bases between. This CDR3 has 18 amino acids. The CDR3: CASSLGGGLTPPKNIQYF. CDR3 nucleotides: TGTGCCAGCAGCTTGGGGGGGGGCCTAACGCCCCCCAAAAACATTCAGTACTTC.

This chain links TRBV28 with TRBJ1-5; a weak D match, TRBD1 (5 bases). Trimming took off 6 bases at V and 9 bases at J, with 18 bases between the two ends. In germline, CDR1 is MDHEN, CDR2 SYDVKM. This CDR3 region has 14 residues. This CDR3 is CASSTTGVMRPQHF. The CDR3 nucleotides are TGTGCCAGCAGCACTACAGGTGTCATGCGGCCCCAGCATTTT.

This rearrangement joins TRBV23-1 to TRBJ1-4; 7 nucleotides align to TRBD1. TRBV23-1 is marked as an open reading frame, function uncertain. The ends lost 0 bases at V and 7 bases at J; junction bases unmatched: 14. This CDR3 is built from 18 residues. This chain's CDR3 is CASSQSNRRQGLAEKLFF. The CDR3 bases are TGCGCCAGCAGTCAATCCAACCGTCGACAGGGCCTGGCTGAAAAACTGTTTTTT.

V and J are TRBV10-2 and TRBJ1-3; 10 bases fit TRBD1. Germline CDR1 WSHSY, CDR2 SAAADI. V shed 2 bases and J 3 bases; nucleotides not matched to a gene: 4. This CDR3 spans 16 amino acids. The chain's CDR3 is CASSEKTGGVGNTIYF. Here the CDR3 DNA reads TGCGCCAGCAGTGAGAAGACAGGGGGCGTTGGAAACACCATATATTTT.

The chain joins TRBV5-4 to TRBJ2-7, with 8 bases lining up with TRBD2. V was clipped by 0 bases and J by 8 bases; unmatched bases: 4. The CDR3 totals 13 residues. Germline CDR1 SGHNT, CDR2 YYREEE (reference sequence). CDR3 sequence reads: CASSLDGGGKQYV. The CDR3 DNA follows: TGTGCCAGCAGCTTGGATGGCGGGGGGAAGCAGTACGTC.

The chain recombines TRBV7-9 with TRBJ2-2; 8 bases map to TRBD1. Germline V gene sequence: CDR1 SEHNR, CDR2 FQNEAQ (reference sequence). The CDR3 loop spans 12 amino acids. The V and J ends lost 9 bases and 5 bases, in that order; junction bases with no gene match: 2. CDR3 region: CARQGATGELFF. CDR3 DNA: TGTGCCAGGCAGGGGGCGACCGGGGAGCTGTTTTTT.

This clone showed up just once. The chain recombines TRBV5-4 with TRBJ2-5; TRBD1 agrees at 9 bases. This CDR3 comprises 14 residues. The V segment lost 5 bases and the J segment 4 bases; nucleotides outside the gene matches: 6. CDR1 and CDR2 from the germline V gene are SGHNT and YYREEE (reference sequence). The CDR3: CASRFTGGAETQYF. The CDR3 DNA reads as TGTGCCAGCAGATTTACAGGGGGCGCAGAGACCCAGTACTTC. The variable domain in full, completed from reference TRBV5-4 and TRBJ2-5, reads ETGVTQSPTHLIKTRGQQVTLRCSSQSGHNTVSWYQQALGQGPQFIFQYYREEENGRGNFPPRFSGLQFPNYSSELNVNALELDDSALYLCASRFTGGAETQYFGPGTRLLVL.

This chain joins TRBV15 and TRBJ2-5; D is perhaps TRBD2 (5 bases). The germline V and J ends were trimmed by 0 bases and 9 bases, with 17 bases remaining between them. CDR1 and CDR2 from the germline V gene are LNHNV and YYDKDF (reference sequence). CDR3 size: 15 residues. As DNA, the CDR3 is TGTGCCACCAGCAGAGATTTAGGACTGGCCCTGGCCCAGTACTTC. Encoded protein: CATSRDLGLALAQYF.

V is TRBV7-2 and J is TRBJ1-5; D gene unclear. This CDR3 has 15 amino acids. The germline V and J ends were trimmed by 2 bases and 7 bases, with 15 bases remaining between them. CDR1 is SGHTA, CDR2 FQGNSA, per germline. In DNA form, the CDR3 reads TGTGCCAGCAGCTTATACGGCGCCCCCAGGCAGCCCCAGCATTTT. Protein product: CASSLYGAPRQPQHF.

The chain is built from TRBV6-6 and TRBJ2-1, with D possibly TRBD2 on 6 matching bases. Germline CDR1 MNHNY, CDR2 SVGAGI (reference sequence). CDR3 length: 11 amino acids. The germline V and J ends were trimmed by 8 bases and 9 bases, with 11 bases remaining between them. As DNA, the CDR3 is TGTGCCAGCGGGCAGGGAGGTGAGCAGTTCTTC. Protein: CASGQGGEQFF.

CDR3 sequence reads: CASSTGTVYPLQAKNIQYF. CDR3 DNA: TGTGCCAGCAGCACCGGGACAGTGTATCCCCTGCAGGCCAAAAACATTCAGTACTTC. This chain uses TRBV7-9 with TRBJ2-4; 7 bases are a match to TRBD1. J lost 1 base, V lost 5 bases, and 17 bases had no gene match. The CDR3 runs to 19 residues. The V gene's germline CDR1 is SEHNR and CDR2 FQNEAQ (reference sequence).

This chain connects TRBV27 to TRBJ2-3; 9 bases line up with TRBD1. J was trimmed by 6 bases and V by 7 bases; bases with no gene match: 8. The germline CDR1 and CDR2 sequences are MNHEY and SMNVEV (reference sequence). There are 14 residues in the CDR3. CDR3 coding DNA: TGTGCCAGCAACTTACAGGGGGCGGGCGATACGCAGTATTTT. Translating it yields CASNLQGAGDTQYF.